The 6 T cell receptor beta chains given below trace back to one sample, sequenced in a study of radiotherapy plus CTLA-4 blockade in lung cancer. This table comes from immunoSEQ multiplex PCR, and its TCRdb copy is limited to in-frame clones, with some not included. The table includes about 51,000 clones, roughly 80% detected once. Sequencing was performed on peripheral blood, taken from a patient treated with radiotherapy plus ipilimumab. The source of these receptors is a human donor with non-small cell lung cancer who had a complete response to radiotherapy plus ipilimumab.

The rearrangement joins TRBV29-1 to TRBJ1-4; 9 bases are a match to TRBD1. Per the germline V gene, CDR1 is SQVTM and CDR2 is ANQGSEA. This CDR3 has 15 residues. The ends lost 6 bases at V and 7 bases at J; junction bases unmatched: 12. Written as DNA, the CDR3 is TGCAGCGTACTCCGGGACAGGGAGGGGAGTGAAAAACTGTTTTTT. Its translation: CSVLRDREGSEKLFF.

This chain links TRBV19 with TRBJ1-2, with D possibly TRBD1 on 5 matching bases. From germline, CDR1 is LNHDA and CDR2 SQIVND (reference sequence). CDR3 length: 15 amino acids. Trimming stripped 5 bases from V and 5 bases from J, with 18 bases between. The CDR3 nucleotides are TGTGCCAGTAGTCCGGACGTCATAGGGGCATATGGCTACACCTTC. This sequence encodes CASSPDVIGAYGYTF.

A few counts support this clone. This chain joins TRBV10-3 and TRBJ1-5, with D possibly matching TRBD1 (6 bases). The length of the CDR3 is 15 residues. Germline lookup yields CDR1 ENHRY and CDR2 SYGVKD. V was clipped by 6 bases and J by 5 bases, with 17 bases between them. CDR3 in DNA: TGTGCCATCAGGCCGGGACAACGAGGTCATCAGCCCCAGCATTTT. Protein sequence: CAIRPGQRGHQPQHF.

V and J are TRBV6-6 and TRBJ2-1; a possible D gene is TRBD1 (6 bases). This CDR3 region has 16 residues. The ends were cut back, 7 bases at V and 5 bases at J, with 21 bases in the middle. The germline V gene encodes CDR1 MNHNY and CDR2 SVGAGI (reference sequence). The CDR3 nucleotides read TGTGCCAGCAACCCACTCGCAGGGGCCCAAAACAATGAGCAGTTCTTC. Its protein product is CASNPLAGAQNNEQFF.

This clone was seen a single time. V is TRBV9 and J is TRBJ2-4; no firm D call. The germline V gene encodes CDR1 SGDLS and CDR2 YYNGEE. CDR3 length: 13 amino acids. The V and J ends lost 0 bases and 5 bases respectively, with 6 bases between them. The CDR3 coding sequence is TGTGCCAGCAGCGTAGGTTCAGAAAACATTCAGTACTTC. Translating gives CASSVGSENIQYF.

This clone was counted a single time. The chain couples TRBV27 to TRBJ2-2, with D unclear. V dropped 8 bases and J dropped 1 base, with 11 bases sitting between them. The CDR3 is 14 amino acids. Germline values: CDR1 MNHEY, CDR2 SMNVEV (reference sequence). CDR3 sequence reads: CASAPQRNTGELFF. The DNA for the CDR3 is TGTGCCAGCGCCCCCCAGCGGAACACCGGGGAGCTGTTTTTT.